The clone carrying this TCR beta chain was observed a single time. Its matching antigen is unknown. Sequencing used immunoSEQ multiplex PCR; TCRdb keeps in-frame clones, though not all of them. The table includes 150,000 to 200,000 clones, more than 75% detected once. These data come from a study of cytomegalovirus exposure and HLA in healthy donors. CDR1 SGHRS and CDR2 YFSETQ come from the germline V gene. The CDR3 is made up of 17 amino acids. V lost 3 bases to trimming and J lost 5 bases, with 23 bases between them. Notes on the study in general: Among the CMV-associated chains, a few were confirmed in vitro as specific for CMV antigens.

The TCR originated in a woman in her thirties in good health and CMV-seronegative. The chain is built from TRBV5-1 and TRBJ2-5, with D tentatively TRBD2 (5 bases). Sequencing was done on a sample of PBMCs. The CDR3 spells CASSSRSGNNYMETQYF. DNA of the CDR3: TGCGCCAGCAGCTCGAGGTCGGGGAATAATTATATGGAGACCCAGTACTTC.